The T cell receptor beta chain under discussion was sequenced for a study of cytomegalovirus exposure and HLA in healthy donors. Findings of the study overall: A highly shared variant cluster was judged a likely technical artifact. TCR beta V segments were, for the most part, productive about 90% or about 30% of the time in an earlier analysis. With DRB1 most and HLA-C fewest, TCR association rates differed between HLA loci in a later analysis.

A word on this clone: Its antigen is unidentified.

V was cut by 0 bases and J by 8 bases, with 11 bases left in between. This CDR3 region has 15 residues. Germline CDR1 reads MNHEY; CDR2 reads SVGAGI. Amplification used 60 Vbeta primers and 13 Jbeta primers. Data came from immunoSEQ multiplex PCR; TCRdb stores just in-frame clones and leaves some out. The sample lists roughly 170,000 clones, 75% to 90% seen once, with more than 1.5% in the top ten. The J gene is TRBJ1-6, the V gene TRBV6-5; no firm D call. This clonotype originated in a middle-aged man in good health and CMV-seronegative. Sequenced material: PBMCs. CDR3 nucleotides: TGTGCCAGCAGTTACTCCCCCTTGGCGGATTCACCCCTCCACTTT. Residues: CASSYSPLADSPLHF.